This T cell receptor (beta chain) originates from a study of blood T cells in healthy people across ages. Overall study: In model experiments, template switching was able to capture about one barcoded beta molecule for every two T cells that were present. The study, taken as a whole, reports: Across the age range, TCR beta diversity per million T cells fell in a roughly linear way.

Concerning this clonotype: Its antigen is not identified.

A J-beta primer mix and a sample-barcoded 5' primer were used in a second PCR of roughly 6 to 11 cycles. TCRdb processed the 5' RACE reads anew with MiXCR; each CDR3 protein has one entry. The sample comprises more than 650,000 distinct CDR3 sequences, 20% to 30% of which are singletons, and 2.5% to 3.5% rests with the top ten. Healthy individuals of Caucasian origin from Russia, aged about 6 to 95, served as donors. CDR1 and CDR2 (germline): DFQATT, SNEGSKA (reference sequence). This CDR3 is built from 14 residues. The data were also submitted as part of a second study, on T cells of mothers and their children.

The specimen sequenced was blood. This receptor was taken from a boy aged 10-17 years in good health. V and J are TRBV20-1 and TRBJ2-7; tentatively, D is TRBD1 (6 bases). The J call could be wrong; TRBJ2-5 is a better fit for the DNA end. CDR3 protein: CSAQLQGGQETQYF. CDR3 sequence (DNA): TGCAGTGCACAACTACAGGGTGGACAAGAGACCCAGTACTTC.